This passage covers 15 T cell receptor beta chains from one sample sequenced in a study of shared clonotypes between healthy human individuals. Only in-frame clones appear in the TCRdb table, and some are missing; sequencing was by immunoSEQ multiplex PCR. The sample carries 700,000 or so clones, about 78% recorded once. The sequenced material came from memory CD4+ T cells sorted from blood. Indicated subset: CD45RA-negative fraction. The origin of the receptors is a woman in her twenties or thirties in good health.

The genes are TRBV25-1 and TRBJ2-5; 12 bases align to TRBD2. This CDR3 region has 17 residues. Germline V gene lookup returns CDR1 MGHDK and CDR2 SYGVNS. V lost 1 base, J lost 5 bases, and 8 bases stayed unmatched. CDR3: CASSEWRVGTSGETQYF. The CDR3 DNA sequence: TGTGCCAGCAGTGAATGGCGCGTAGGGACTAGCGGGGAGACCCAGTACTTC.

As regards this clone: The same CDR3 is also encoded by other DNA sequences in this sample. The genes are TRBV11-2 and TRBJ2-5; maybe TRBD1 (6 bases). Germline CDR1 is SGHAT and CDR2 is FQNNGV. V shed 3 bases and J shed 3 bases, with 8 bases lying between them. The CDR3 is made up of 13 amino acids. CDR3 protein: CASSFAGEETQYF. The CDR3 coding sequence is TGTGCCAGCAGCTTTGCAGGGGAAGAGACCCAGTACTTC. The variable domain in full, completed from reference TRBV11-2 and TRBJ2-5, reads EAGVAQSPRYKIIEKRQSVAFWCNPISGHATLYWYQQILGQGPKLLIQFQNNGVVDDSQLPKDRFSAERLKGVDSTLKIQPAKLEDSAVYLCASSFAGEETQYFGPGTRLLVL.

A remark on this clone: This sample includes further DNA sequences coding for the same CDR3. V and J are TRBV27 and TRBJ1-1; TRBD1 aligns across 8 bases. V lost 5 bases, J lost 0 bases, and 5 bases stayed unmatched. The CDR3 covers 15 residues. The germline V gene has CDR1 MNHEY and CDR2 SMNVEV (reference sequence). The CDR3 reads CASSPRDRLNTEAFF. The CDR3 DNA sequence: TGTGCCAGCAGTCCCCGGGACAGGCTGAACACTGAAGCTTTCTTT.

The chain links TRBV28 to TRBJ2-7, with 10 bases aligning to TRBD1. Germline assignment: CDR1 MDHEN and CDR2 SYDVKM. Trimming removed 5 bases from V and 6 bases from J; junction bases left unmatched: 7. CDR3 size: 14 residues. CDR3: CASSLTGGSIEQYF. In nucleotides, the CDR3 is TGTGCCAGCAGTCTGACAGGGGGCTCCATCGAGCAGTACTTC.

Only one count was recorded for this clone. The rearrangement links TRBV6-1 to TRBJ1-2; a weak D match, TRBD1 (6 bases). The V end lost 8 bases, the J end lost 6 bases, and 10 bases lay between the germline ends. This CDR3 spans 11 amino acids. Germline CDR1 MNHNS, CDR2 SASEGT. The CDR3 sequence is CASAQGHGYTF. The CDR3 DNA sequence: TGTGCCAGCGCACAGGGTCATGGCTACACCTTC.

With regard to this clone: This same CDR3 is encoded by further DNA sequences in the sample. This chain uses TRBV7-2 with TRBJ2-5; D remains ambiguous. The CDR3 totals 13 residues. Trimming removed 5 bases at V and 2 bases at J, with 9 bases between. Germline CDR1 is SGHTA and CDR2 is FQGNSA. The CDR3, as DNA: TGTGCCAGCAGCCCCCCTGGTCAAGAGACCCAGTACTTC. This codes for CASSPPGQETQYF.

The J gene is TRBJ1-2, the V gene TRBV7-9, with TRBD1 matching over 11 bases. V shed 5 bases, J shed 7 bases, and the junction held 12 bases outside the gene matches. Germline CDR1 is SEHNR and CDR2 is FQNEAQ (reference sequence). The CDR3 is 16 amino acids. CDR3 DNA: TGTGCCAGCAGCCCACAACCGGGACAGGGGGTGGGTGGCTACACCTTC. Amino acids: CASSPQPGQGVGGYTF.

As to this clone: Just one base apart from a much larger clone, this may be a read error. At the DNA level, this CDR3 is encoded by other sequences in the same sample as well. This chain connects TRBV5-1 to TRBJ1-3, with a weak D call TRBD1 (5 bases). This CDR3 comprises 14 residues. Germline CDR1 SGHRS, CDR2 YFSETQ. CDR3 DNA: TGCGCCAGCACCTTGGGGGGGAGCGGAAACACCATATATTTT. It codes for CASTLGGSGNTIYF.

The rearrangement joins TRBV28 to TRBJ2-1; TRBD2 matches 12 bases. This CDR3 has 15 amino acids. Germline trimming cut 6 bases from V and 7 bases from J; bases unmatched to any gene: 7. CDR1 is MDHEN, CDR2 SYDVKM, per germline. CDR3 residues: CASSPTSGRLNEQFF. The CDR3 DNA sequence: TGTGCCAGCAGCCCCACTAGCGGGAGGTTAAATGAGCAGTTCTTC.

The chain has TRBV4-1 and TRBJ2-7, with a weak D call TRBD2 (6 bases). This CDR3 has 16 residues. V lost 3 bases to trimming and J lost 2 bases, with 17 bases between them. In germline, CDR1 is MGHRA, CDR2 YSYEKL. The DNA for the CDR3 is TGCGCCAGCAGCCAGCCAAAGGAGGGGAGGACCTACGAGCAGTACTTC. Amino acids: CASSQPKEGRTYEQYF.

This chain connects TRBV2 to TRBJ1-1, with D tentatively TRBD1 (5 bases). Trimming pared 3 bases from V and 4 bases from J, leaving 12 bases between. The CDR3 contains 14 residues. The germline V gene has CDR1 SNHLY and CDR2 FYNNEI. The CDR3 bases are TGTGCCAGCAGTGAGGCGTTGGGGGGCACTGAAGCTTTCTTT. Encoded protein: CASSEALGGTEAFF. The full variable domain, completed using reference TRBV2 and TRBJ1-1, is EPEVTQTPSHQVTQMGQEVILRCVPISNHLYFYWYRQILGQKVEFLVSFYNNEISEKSEIFDDQFSVERPDGSNFTLKIRSTKLEDSAMYFCASSEALGGTEAFFGQGTRLTVV.

The chain couples TRBV6-1 to TRBJ1-1, with D unclear. The germline V and J ends were trimmed by 2 bases and 2 bases, with 9 bases remaining between them. Germline V gene sequence: CDR1 MNHNS, CDR2 SASEGT. This CDR3 has 14 amino acids. The CDR3, as DNA: TGTGCCAGCAGTGAACTGAAGACAAACACTGAAGCTTTCTTT. Amino acid sequence: CASSELKTNTEAFF.

The chain joins TRBV28 to TRBJ2-2, with 8 bases identical to TRBD1. Germline loops: CDR1 MDHEN, CDR2 SYDVKM. V was clipped by 1 base and J by 6 bases; unmatched bases: 16. The CDR3 runs to 19 residues. CDR3 nucleotides: TGTGCCAGCAGTTTATTTTTAGTCGGGAGCAGGGGGCGCCCCGGGGAGCTGTTTTTT. Translated, it gives CASSLFLVGSRGRPGELFF.

The chain uses TRBV5-4 and TRBJ2-3; D gene ambiguous. The germline V gene encodes CDR1 SGHNT and CDR2 YYREEE (reference sequence). The CDR3 totals 16 residues. V lost 2 bases and J lost 0, with 13 bases in between. The CDR3 coding sequence is TGTGCCAGCAGCTTCGCGGATCTTTTGAGCACAGATACGCAGTATTTT. Translation gives CASSFADLLSTDTQYF.

This clone was found many times. This chain uses TRBV9 with TRBJ2-1; 8 bases agree with TRBD2. V was clipped by 1 base and J by 6 bases; unmatched bases: 12. The CDR3 has 17 residues. The germline V gene has CDR1 SGDLS and CDR2 YYNGEE. The CDR3 is CASSVTSGPSGVNEQFF. The CDR3 bases are TGTGCCAGCAGCGTAACTAGCGGCCCCTCGGGAGTCAATGAGCAGTTCTTC.